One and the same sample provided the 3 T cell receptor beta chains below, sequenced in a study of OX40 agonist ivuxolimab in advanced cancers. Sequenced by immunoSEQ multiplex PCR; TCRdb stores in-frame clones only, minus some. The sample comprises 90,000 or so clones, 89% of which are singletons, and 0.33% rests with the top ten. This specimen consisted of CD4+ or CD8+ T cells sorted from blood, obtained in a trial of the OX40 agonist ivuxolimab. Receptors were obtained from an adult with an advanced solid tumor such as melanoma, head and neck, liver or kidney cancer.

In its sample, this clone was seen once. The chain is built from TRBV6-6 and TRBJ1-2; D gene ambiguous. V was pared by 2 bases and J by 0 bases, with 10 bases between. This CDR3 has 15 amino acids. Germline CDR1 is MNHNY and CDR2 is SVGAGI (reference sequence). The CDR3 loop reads CASSYDLAPNYGYTF. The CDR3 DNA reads TGTGCCAGCAGTTACGACCTCGCCCCTAACTATGGCTACACCTTC.

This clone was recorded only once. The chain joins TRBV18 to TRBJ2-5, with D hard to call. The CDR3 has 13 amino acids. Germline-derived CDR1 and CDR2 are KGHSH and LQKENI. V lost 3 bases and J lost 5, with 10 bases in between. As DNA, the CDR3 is TGTGCCAGCTCACCTTACTATCGGGAGACCCAGTACTTC. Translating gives CASSPYYRETQYF.

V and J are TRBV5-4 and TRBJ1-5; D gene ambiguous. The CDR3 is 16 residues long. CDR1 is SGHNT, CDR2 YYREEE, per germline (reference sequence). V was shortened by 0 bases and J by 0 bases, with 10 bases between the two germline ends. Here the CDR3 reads CASSLDRRNSNQPQHF. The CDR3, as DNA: TGTGCCAGCAGCTTGGACCGCAGAAATAGCAATCAGCCCCAGCATTTT.